These 15 T cell receptor beta chains share one sample of origin, sequenced in a study of Graves' ophthalmopathy and Graves' hyperthyroidism. Amplification of the TCR beta CDR3 regions used RNA transcripts (as template). First-round RT-PCR used HTBI primers; second-round multiplex PCR followed. In TCRdb, the multiplex PCR reads were re-called with MiXCR into one record per CDR3 protein. The repertoire holds 1 million to 1.3 million distinct CDR3 sequences, with 36% as singletons. Material: peripheral blood or thyroid tissue (not recorded which). The receptors originated from an adult man with Graves' hyperthyroidism.

This clonotype occurred a few times. The V and J genes are TRBV6-5 and TRBJ2-7, with TRBD1 identical over 8 bases. In germline, CDR1 is MNHEY, CDR2 SVGAGI. The trim removed 6 bases at V and 3 bases at J, leaving 7 bases unmatched. The CDR3 is 14 residues long. The CDR3 region is CASRGTGGDYEQYF. CDR3 DNA sequence: TGTGCCAGCAGGGGGACAGGCGGGGACTACGAGCAGTACTTC.

Ten or more counts support this clonotype. The gene calls are TRBV20-1 and TRBJ2-7; a possible D gene is TRBD2 (6 bases). V was shortened by 6 bases and J by 4 bases, with 22 bases between the two germline ends. This CDR3 has 15 amino acids. CDR1 DFQATT and CDR2 SNEGSKA come from the germline V gene (reference sequence). CDR3 nucleotides: TGCAGTGCCAAGTCGTGGTCGCGGGGACCTTACGAGCAGTACTTC. Translated: CSAKSWSRGPYEQYF.

In this sample, this clonotype turned up a few times. The chain employs TRBV20-1 and TRBJ2-7; maybe TRBD1 (6 bases). CDR3 length: 15 amino acids. The V end was cut by 3 bases, the J end by 0 bases, with 15 bases between. Looked up from germline, CDR1 is DFQATT and CDR2 is SNEGSKA (reference sequence). CDR3 amino acids: CSARDRPIPSYEQYF. The CDR3 DNA follows: TGCAGTGCTAGGGACAGACCTATCCCCTCCTACGAGCAGTACTTC.

J is TRBJ1-5 and V is TRBV5-1, with D maybe TRBD1 (5 bases). V lost 4 bases and J 0 bases, leaving 11 bases between the germline ends. The germline V gene encodes CDR1 SGHRS and CDR2 YFSETQ. The CDR3 runs 15 residues. The CDR3 region has the DNA TGCGCCAGCAGCGCCGAGACAGATAGCAATCAGCCCCAGCATTTT. Translated, it gives CASSAETDSNQPQHF.

This clonotype was picked up many times. V gene TRBV5-6 combines with J gene TRBJ1-5; no clear D gene. CDR1 SGHDT and CDR2 YYEEEE come from the germline V gene. The CDR3 has 14 amino acids. V gave up 2 bases and J gave up 2 bases, with 8 bases separating them. CDR3 sequence: CASSFSSGNQPQHF. CDR3 bases: TGTGCCAGCAGCTTCTCGTCGGGCAATCAGCCCCAGCATTTT.

The chain combines TRBV4-1 with TRBJ1-1, with D uncertain. V lost 0 bases and J lost 1, with 12 bases in between. The CDR3 extends over 16 amino acids. CDR1 and CDR2 (germline): MGHRA, YSYEKL. The CDR3 here is CASSQEGWQTNTEAFF. The CDR3 region has the DNA TGCGCCAGCAGCCAAGAGGGGTGGCAGACGAACACTGAAGCTTTCTTT.

This clonotype was observed a single time. V usage is TRBV7-9 and J usage is TRBJ2-5, with 10 bases fitting TRBD1. Trimming at V came to 5 bases and at J to 5 bases, leaving 11 bases not matched to a gene. Germline CDR1 is SEHNR and CDR2 is FQNEAQ (reference sequence). The CDR3 length is 16 residues. The CDR3 coding sequence is TGTGCCAGCAGCACGCCGGGACAGGGGACGAGTGAGACCCAGTACTTC. Its translation is CASSTPGQGTSETQYF.

The genes are TRBV5-1 and TRBJ2-5, with D hard to call. Germline-derived CDR1 and CDR2 are SGHRS and YFSETQ. The ends were cut back, 1 base at V and 5 bases at J, with 9 bases in the middle. There are 13 residues in the CDR3. CDR3 loop: CASSLMVRETQYF. The CDR3 region has the DNA TGCGCCAGCAGCTTGATGGTACGGGAGACCCAGTACTTC.

In this sample, this clonotype turned up many times. This chain joins TRBV7-8 and TRBJ2-5; D unresolved. Germline V gives CDR1 SGHVS, CDR2 FQNEAQ. The CDR3 runs 13 residues. V was clipped by 0 bases and J by 5 bases, with 7 bases between them. The CDR3 DNA reads TGTGCCAGCAGCTTAGCCGAAGACGAGACCCAGTACTTC. It is translated as CASSLAEDETQYF. Complete variable domain (other parts from reference TRBV7-8 and TRBJ2-5): GAGVSQSPRYKVAKRGQDVALRCDPISGHVSLFWYQQALGQGPEFLTYFQNEAQLDKSGLPSDRFFAERPEGSVSTLKIQRTQQEDSAVYLCASSLAEDETQYFGPGTRLLVL.

The chain has TRBV10-3 and TRBJ1-4, with TRBD1 identical over 7 bases. This CDR3 has 14 residues. V was clipped by 2 bases and J by 5 bases; unmatched bases: 2. CDR1 and CDR2 (germline): ENHRY, SYGVKD. CDR3 sequence (DNA): TGTGCCATCAGTGAGACAGGGGAGAATGAAAAACTGTTTTTT. This encodes CAISETGENEKLFF.

This clonotype was counted only a few times. Germline is not matched at one junction end, which may reflect a read error. The rearrangement uses TRBV5-5 and TRBJ1-2; tentative D call: TRBD1 (5 bases). The CDR3 has 13 residues. Looked up from germline, CDR1 is SGHKS and CDR2 is YYEKEE (reference sequence). The CDR3 loop reads CASSLEGYATSDF. As DNA, the CDR3 is TGTGCCAGCAGCTTAGAGGGGTACGCCACCTCTGACTTC. Full variable domain (missing parts from reference TRBV5-5 and TRBJ1-2): DAGVTQSPTHLIKTRGQQVTLRCSPISGHKSVSWYQQVLGQGPQFIFQYYEKEERGRGNFPDRFSARQFPNYSSELNVNALLLGDSALYLCASSLEGYATSDFGSGTRLTVV.

Many counts were recorded for this clonotype. The rearrangement uses TRBV2 and TRBJ1-4; 8 positions agree with TRBD1. The CDR3 consists of 16 residues. With V trimmed by 8 bases and J by 5 bases, 13 bases remained unmatched. In germline, CDR1 is SNHLY, CDR2 FYNNEI. CDR3 coding DNA: TGTGCCAGCGGGAACAGGGGGACGACCGAGAATGAAAAACTGTTTTTT. Translated: CASGNRGTTENEKLFF.

There are many counts of this clonotype. The genes are TRBV5-1 and TRBJ2-7; possibly TRBD1 for D (6 bases). CDR1 is SGHRS and CDR2 is YFSETQ in the germline V gene. The CDR3 consists of 17 residues. Trimming shortened V by 4 bases and J by 2 bases, and 22 bases separated the two germline ends. The CDR3 nucleotides read TGCGCCAGCAGCCACGACCTGGTCCAGGGGTTCCCCTACGAGCAGTACTTC. Its translation: CASSHDLVQGFPYEQYF.

This clonotype turned up a few times. This CDR3 is CASSVSGGGNTIYF. For the CDR3, the DNA is TGTGCCAGCAGCGTATCAGGGGGAGGAAACACCATATATTTT. The chain recombines TRBV9 with TRBJ1-3, with 7 bases identical to TRBD1. With 1 base clipped from V and 4 bases from J, the junction kept 2 bases outside the gene matches. Germline-derived CDR1 and CDR2 are SGDLS and YYNGEE. The CDR3 consists of 14 residues.

This clonotype was seen repeatedly, ten times or more. The chain carries TRBV19 and TRBJ1-4; D unclear. The CDR3 runs 16 residues. Trimming removed 6 bases at V and 0 bases at J, with 14 bases between. Looked up from germline, CDR1 is LNHDA and CDR2 is SQIVND (reference sequence). In nucleotides, the CDR3 is TGTGCCAGTAGATCGGACGGCCTCGCAACTAATGAAAAACTGTTTTTT. This sequence encodes CASRSDGLATNEKLFF.